This entry lists 25 T cell receptor beta chains sequenced from one sample in a study of blood T cell repertoires in COVID-19. Using immunoSEQ multiplex PCR, the repertoire was profiled, and TCRdb retains in-frame clones only, with some absent. The table includes around 45,000 clones, 55% to 75% detected once. Sequenced input: peripheral blood. Receptor source: a man at least 80 years old with acute or convalescent COVID-19.

The genes are TRBV7-8 and TRBJ2-3; D is undetermined. CDR3 length equals 14 residues. With 1 base removed from V and 4 bases from J, the gap between germline ends came to 9 bases. CDR1 and CDR2 from the germline V gene are SGHVS and FQNEAQ. The CDR3 loop is CASSLGVSSDTQYF. In DNA form, the CDR3 reads TGTGCCAGCAGCTTAGGGGTTAGCTCAGATACGCAGTATTTT.

V is TRBV6-5 and J is TRBJ2-7; 9 positions match TRBD1. The CDR3 is made up of 15 amino acids. Trimming removed 6 bases from V and 4 bases from J; junction bases left unmatched: 10. CDR1 MNHEY and CDR2 SVGAGI come from the germline V gene. CDR3 protein: CASSRLDRGGYEQYF. In DNA, the CDR3 is TGTGCCAGCAGCCGTCTGGACAGGGGAGGGTACGAGCAGTACTTC.

The chain is built from TRBV11-2 and TRBJ2-7; D is uncertain. Germline CDR1 reads SGHAT; CDR2 reads FQNNGV. Trimming removed 0 bases at V and 0 bases at J, with 9 bases between. The length of the CDR3 is 15 residues. CDR3 protein: CASSLDSLPSYEQYF. In DNA, the CDR3 is TGTGCCAGCAGCTTAGACTCACTACCCTCCTACGAGCAGTACTTC.

CDR3 DNA: TGTGCCAGCATGGAGGGGGGGACAGGCGGGTCACCCCTCCACTTT. Translating it yields CASMEGGTGGSPLHF. The chain links TRBV27 to TRBJ1-6, with 8 bases fitting TRBD1. Trimming cost V 7 bases and J 10 bases; bases outside gene matches: 12. Germline-derived CDR1 and CDR2 are MNHEY and SMNVEV (reference sequence). This CDR3 is built from 15 residues.

The chain joins TRBV10-3 to TRBJ1-1, with D uncertain. This CDR3 comprises 15 residues. Germline-derived CDR1 and CDR2 are ENHRY and SYGVKD. The V end was cut by 6 bases, the J end by 1 base, with 15 bases between. Written as DNA, the CDR3 is TGTGCCATCAGGGCCGAGGTGATAAAGAACACTGAAGCTTTCTTT. The encoded protein is CAIRAEVIKNTEAFF.

The CDR3 spells CASSSGPGGDEQFF. The CDR3 DNA sequence: TGTGCCAGCAGTTCAGGTCCAGGGGGCGATGAGCAGTTCTTC. This chain links TRBV27 with TRBJ2-1; TRBD1 matches at 8 bases. Losses at the gene ends were 4 bases for V and 8 bases for J; bases not matched to a gene: 7. The CDR3 sequence is 14 residues long. The V gene's germline CDR1 is MNHEY and CDR2 SMNVEV (reference sequence).

This clone occurred a few times. The chain carries TRBV7-8 and TRBJ2-3; 7 nucleotides match TRBD1. Trimming cost V 2 bases and J 4 bases; bases outside gene matches: 9. The germline V gene has CDR1 SGHVS and CDR2 FQNEAQ. The CDR3 contains 16 residues. CDR3 residues: CASSLFDEGAADTQYF. The CDR3 nucleotides are TGTGCCAGCAGCTTATTCGACGAGGGGGCCGCAGATACGCAGTATTTT.

The chain is built from TRBV3-1 (or the pseudogene TRBV3-2) and TRBJ1-1; perhaps TRBD1 as D (5 bases). V was pared by 0 bases and J by 9 bases, with 17 bases between. This CDR3 has 15 amino acids. The V gene's germline CDR1 is LGHDT and CDR2 YNNKEL (reference sequence). CDR3 DNA: TGTGCCAGCAGCCAAGATATTTATGGGGAGGGACAAGCTTTCTTT. Its protein is CASSQDIYGEGQAFF.

This clone showed up just a few times. The J gene is TRBJ2-1, the V gene TRBV18; TRBD1 aligns across 9 bases. In germline, CDR1 is KGHSH, CDR2 LQKENI. V was pared by 0 bases and J by 2 bases, with 11 bases of the junction left unmatched. CDR3 length equals 19 residues. The CDR3 loop reads CASSPPHLGQGLTYNEQFF. The CDR3 nucleotides are TGTGCCAGCTCACCACCGCATTTGGGACAGGGACTTACCTACAATGAGCAGTTCTTC.

This rearrangement joins TRBV11-2 to TRBJ2-5; D is perhaps TRBD1 (7 bases). Germline lookup yields CDR1 SGHAT and CDR2 FQNNGV. The length of the CDR3 is 14 residues. The ends were cut back, 3 bases at V and 5 bases at J, with 13 bases in the middle. The CDR3 region is CASSFQGGDETQYF. The CDR3 DNA sequence: TGTGCCAGCAGCTTTCAGGGGGGTGACGAGACCCAGTACTTC.

The V gene is TRBV7-2, the J gene TRBJ2-1, with 7 bases aligning to TRBD2. The junction had 7 bases not matched to a gene; V was cut back by 7 bases and J by 7 bases. This CDR3 is built from 13 residues. Germline CDR1 SGHTA, CDR2 FQGNSA. CDR3 sequence reads: CASNVGRVNEQFF. The CDR3 nucleotides are TGTGCCAGCAACGTTGGGAGGGTTAATGAGCAGTTCTTC.

This clone was found once. J is TRBJ1-4 and V is TRBV2; TRBD1 agrees at 8 bases. The CDR3 length is 14 residues. V shed 11 bases and J 2 bases; nucleotides not matched to a gene: 7. Germline CDR1 reads SNHLY; CDR2 reads FYNNEI. The CDR3 sequence: CAGDRGGTNEKLFF. CDR3 DNA sequence: TGTGCCGGAGACAGGGGAGGTACTAATGAAAAACTGTTTTTT.

The chain recombines TRBV15 with TRBJ2-2, with D perhaps TRBD1 (6 bases). Looked up from germline, CDR1 is LNHNV and CDR2 is YYDKDF (reference sequence). The CDR3 spans 14 residues. V gave up 4 bases and J gave up 5 bases, with 11 bases separating them. The CDR3 loop is CATSTRTATGELFF. CDR3 bases: TGTGCCACCAGCACCCGGACAGCAACCGGGGAGCTGTTTTTT.

The chain employs TRBV11-1 and TRBJ1-2, with TRBD1 matching 7 bases. The ends lost 4 bases at V and 1 base at J; junction bases unmatched: 6. Germline V gene sequence: CDR1 SGHAT, CDR2 FQDESV (reference sequence). The CDR3 extends over 15 amino acids. The CDR3 bases are TGTGCCAGCAGCTCGTTTCAGGGGGATAACTATGGCTACACCTTC. It translates to CASSSFQGDNYGYTF.

The chain joins TRBV7-8 to TRBJ1-1; no reliable D call. Germline CDR1 reads SGHVS; CDR2 reads FQNEAQ. This CDR3 comprises 14 residues. Trimming took 5 bases from V and 0 from J, leaving 10 bases between them. CDR3 DNA: TGTGCCAGCAGCCAGCAGGCAATGAACACTGAAGCTTTCTTT. This gives the protein CASSQQAMNTEAFF.

This chain uses TRBV4-1 with TRBJ2-3, with 12 bases aligning to TRBD2. The length of the CDR3 is 15 residues. The junction had 3 bases not matched to a gene; V was cut back by 4 bases and J by 4 bases. The germline CDR1 and CDR2 sequences are MGHRA and YSYEKL. CDR3 sequence (DNA): TGCGCCAGCAGCCGGCTAGCGGGGGGGCCAGATACGCAGTATTTT. It yields the protein CASSRLAGGPDTQYF.

The chain employs TRBV5-1 and TRBJ1-2; weak D call: TRBD1 (6 bases). The germline V gene encodes CDR1 SGHRS and CDR2 YFSETQ. The CDR3 consists of 14 residues. Trimming shortened V by 0 bases and J by 7 bases, and 13 bases separated the two germline ends. The CDR3 loop is CASSLVKDSAGYTF. CDR3 nucleotides: TGCGCCAGCAGCTTGGTCAAGGACAGCGCTGGCTACACCTTC.

This clone was detected a few times. This sequence joins TRBV5-1 and TRBJ1-5, with D tentatively TRBD1 (5 bases). The V gene's germline CDR1 is SGHRS and CDR2 YFSETQ. Trimming stripped 0 bases from V and 7 bases from J, with 11 bases between. The CDR3 length is 14 residues. The CDR3 DNA sequence: TGCGCCAGCAGCTTGGTTGGGCAGGGACAGCCCCAGCATTTT. Its translation is CASSLVGQGQPQHF.

V is TRBV7-2 and J is TRBJ1-5; a weak D match, TRBD1 (6 bases). In germline, CDR1 is SGHTA, CDR2 FQGNSA. The length of the CDR3 is 15 residues. V lost 3 bases and J 0 bases, leaving 9 bases between the germline ends. This chain's CDR3 is CASSLGTNSNQPQHF. CDR3 sequence (DNA): TGTGCCAGCAGCTTGGGGACAAATAGCAATCAGCCCCAGCATTTT.

The chain links TRBV18 to TRBJ1-1; D unclear. The germline V gene encodes CDR1 KGHSH and CDR2 LQKENI. The V end was cut by 5 bases, the J end by 2 bases, with 9 bases between. The length of the CDR3 is 13 residues. CDR3 protein: CASSSTVNTEAFF. The CDR3 DNA sequence: TGTGCCAGCTCATCTACAGTTAACACTGAAGCTTTCTTT.

This rearrangement joins TRBV6-5 to TRBJ2-7; TRBD1 matches at 8 bases. With 5 bases clipped from V and 3 bases from J, the junction kept 3 bases outside the gene matches. CDR1 and CDR2 (germline): MNHEY, SVGAGI. The CDR3 length is 13 residues. CDR3 nucleotides: TGTGCCAGCAGTCGGGACAGGATCTACGAGCAGTACTTC. It yields the protein CASSRDRIYEQYF.

This chain joins TRBV19 and TRBJ2-1; 8 bases line up with TRBD2. Germline V gives CDR1 LNHDA, CDR2 SQIVND (reference sequence). The J segment lost 7 bases and the V segment lost 7 bases, leaving 6 bases of the junction unmatched. This CDR3 is 13 amino acids long. CDR3 bases: TGTGCCAGTACGGGACTAGAATTTAATGAGCAGTTCTTC. Translated, it gives CASTGLEFNEQFF.

This clone was counted a single time. J is TRBJ1-6 and V is TRBV30; 7 bases map to TRBD1. The germline V gene has CDR1 GTSNPN and CDR2 SVGIG (reference sequence). With V trimmed by 1 base and J by 10 bases, 7 bases remained unmatched. The CDR3 is 14 amino acids. CDR3 bases: TGTGCCTGGAGTGCCCGACAGGGAACCTCACCCCTCCACTTT. Translated: CAWSARQGTSPLHF.

This chain connects TRBV19 to TRBJ1-5; the match to TRBD1 covers 7 bases. J lost 2 bases, V lost 9 bases, and 7 bases had no gene match. The CDR3 contains 14 residues. Germline lookup yields CDR1 LNHDA and CDR2 SQIVND (reference sequence). This CDR3 reads CASTKTGGNQPQHF. The CDR3 bases are TGTGCCAGCACGAAAACAGGGGGCAATCAGCCCCAGCATTTT.

The chain combines TRBV11-3 with TRBJ2-7, with D possibly TRBD2 on 7 matching bases. The CDR3 loop spans 14 amino acids. V lost 1 base and J lost 7, with 14 bases in between. Germline-derived CDR1 and CDR2 are SGHNT and YENEEA. CDR3 residues: CASSLVAGAREQYF. CDR3 coding DNA: TGTGCCAGCAGCTTAGTTGCGGGGGCTCGGGAGCAGTACTTC.